This entry features one TCR beta chain sequence. Per germline, CDR1 SGHNT and CDR2 YYREEE (reference sequence). The CDR3 contains 14 residues. Trimming shortened V by 4 bases and J by 5 bases, and 15 bases separated the two germline ends. The sample originates from a study of blood T cell repertoires in COVID-19. As for the study in general: From T cells, B-cell-depleted T cells, or PBMCs came the material, which was cDNA or gDNA.

As handled by the study authors: For nucleated cells, counts were estimated from reference gene primer amplification. TCRdb keeps only in-frame clones here, not all; method: immunoSEQ multiplex PCR. V, J and clone size are those of that table, while D and trimming were read from the DNA. The sample lists 150,000 or so clones, roughly nine tenths occurring once. This TCR was recovered from a human donor in a cohort sampled during active COVID-19. Sequencing was performed on peripheral blood. V is TRBV5-4 and J is TRBJ1-2; weak D call: TRBD1 (5 bases). CDR3 protein: CASSDRGAGYGYTF. The CDR3 DNA reads as TGTGCCAGCAGCGACCGCGGGGCAGGGTATGGCTACACCTTC. The full variable domain, rest sourced from reference TRBV5-4 and TRBJ1-2, is ETGVTQSPTHLIKTRGQQVTLRCSSQSGHNTVSWYQQALGQGPQFIFQYYREEENGRGNFPPRFSGLQFPNYSSELNVNALELDDSALYLCASSDRGAGYGYTFGSGTRLTVV.